This T cell receptor beta chain is from a study of blood T cell repertoires in COVID-19. Study overall: Samples came from the United States, Italy and Spain, spanning acute and convalescent COVID-19. T cells, B-cell-depleted T cells, or PBMCs supplied cDNA or gDNA.

Measured with immunoSEQ multiplex PCR; TCRdb has only the in-frame clones, and not every one. The repertoire holds 150,000 to 200,000 clones, roughly 84% seen once, with about 10% in the top ten. The CDR3 is made up of 18 amino acids. V was pared by 0 bases and J by 9 bases, with 21 bases between. The germline V gene encodes CDR1 LGHNA and CDR2 YNFKEQ. The chain couples TRBV4-2 to TRBJ1-6, with D possibly TRBD1 on 6 matching bases. Input material: peripheral blood. This TCR was recovered from an elderly woman with active or convalescent COVID-19. In DNA form, the CDR3 reads TGTGCCAGCAGCCAAGAACTTGTTCTACAGGGCGGGAGTTCACCCCTCCACTTT. This sequence encodes CASSQELVLQGGSSPLHF.